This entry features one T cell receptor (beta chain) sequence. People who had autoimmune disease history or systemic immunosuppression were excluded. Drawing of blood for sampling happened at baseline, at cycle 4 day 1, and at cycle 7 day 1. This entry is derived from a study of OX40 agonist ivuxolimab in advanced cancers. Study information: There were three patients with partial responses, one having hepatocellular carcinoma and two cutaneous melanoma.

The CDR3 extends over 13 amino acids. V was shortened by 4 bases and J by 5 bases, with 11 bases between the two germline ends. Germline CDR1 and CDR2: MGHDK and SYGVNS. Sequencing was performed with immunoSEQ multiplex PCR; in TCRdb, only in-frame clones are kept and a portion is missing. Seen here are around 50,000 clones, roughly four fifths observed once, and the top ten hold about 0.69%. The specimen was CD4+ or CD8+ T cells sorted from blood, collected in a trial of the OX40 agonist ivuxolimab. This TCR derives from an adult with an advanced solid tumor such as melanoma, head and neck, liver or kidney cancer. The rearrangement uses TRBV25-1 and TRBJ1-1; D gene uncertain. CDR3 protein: CASSVRLGTEAFF. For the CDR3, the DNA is TGTGCCAGCAGTGTCCGACTGGGGACTGAAGCTTTCTTT. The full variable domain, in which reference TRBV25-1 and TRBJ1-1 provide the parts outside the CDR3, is EADIYQTPRYLVIGTGKKITLECSQTMGHDKMYWYQQDPGMELHLIHYSYGVNSTEKGDLSSESTVSRIRTEHFPLTLESARPSHTSQYLCASSVRLGTEAFFGQGTRLTVV.